This T cell receptor (beta chain) came from a study of technical replicates of blood from several donors. Assay used: immunoSEQ multiplex PCR; TCRdb lists only in-frame clones, some missing. The table has about 66,000 clones, about 89% seen once; the top ten hold 4.5% to 5%. The CDR3 contains 14 residues. Looked up from germline, CDR1 is MNHEY and CDR2 is SVGAGI. The J segment lost 1 base and the V segment lost 6 bases, leaving 3 bases of the junction unmatched. Sequenced input: PBMCs. The rearrangement uses TRBV6-5 and TRBJ1-1, with 9 nucleotides matching TRBD1. The TCR comes from a human donor in good health. Some clones in this sample may be carry-over from other donors' samples. CDR3 nucleotide sequence: TGTGCCAGCAGATCGGACAGGGGGAACACTGAAGCTTTCTTT. Amino acids: CASRSDRGNTEAFF.